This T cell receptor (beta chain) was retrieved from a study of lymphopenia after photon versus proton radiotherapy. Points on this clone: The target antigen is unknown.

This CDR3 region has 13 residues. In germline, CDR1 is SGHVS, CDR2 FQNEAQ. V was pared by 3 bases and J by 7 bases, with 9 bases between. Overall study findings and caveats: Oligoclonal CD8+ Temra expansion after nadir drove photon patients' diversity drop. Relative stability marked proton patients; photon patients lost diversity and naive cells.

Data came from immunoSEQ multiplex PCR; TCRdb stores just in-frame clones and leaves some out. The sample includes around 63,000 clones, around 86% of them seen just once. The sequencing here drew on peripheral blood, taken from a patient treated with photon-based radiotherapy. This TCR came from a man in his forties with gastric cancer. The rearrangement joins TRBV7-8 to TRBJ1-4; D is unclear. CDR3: CASSFGGVEKLFF. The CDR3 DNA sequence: TGTGCCAGCAGCTTTGGCGGAGTTGAAAAACTGTTTTTT.